This T cell receptor (beta chain) derives from a study of blood T cells in healthy people across ages. Whole-study findings and limits: Estimates of diversity drawn from one million T cells were considered underestimates.

Isolated per sample were at least 6 million PBMCs. Note on this clonotype: What it binds is not known.

V gave up 0 bases and J gave up 4 bases, with 11 bases separating them. CDR1 is LGHNA, CDR2 YSLEER, per germline. The CDR3 spans 15 residues. Together with a sample-barcoded 5' primer, a J-beta primer mix was included in a second PCR lasting 7 to 11 cycles. MiXCR, run by TCRdb on the 5' RACE reads, gives a single entry per CDR3 protein. This sample has roughly 900,000 distinct CDR3 sequences; under 50% occur once, and the top ten carry around 15%. The genes are TRBV4-3 and TRBJ2-3; D possibly corresponds to TRBD1 (6 bases). Sample: blood. The TCR originated in a young man in good health. CDR3 residues: CASSQDRGGSDTQYF. As DNA, the CDR3 is TGCGCCAGCAGCCAAGACCGAGGGGGATCAGATACGCAGTATTTT.